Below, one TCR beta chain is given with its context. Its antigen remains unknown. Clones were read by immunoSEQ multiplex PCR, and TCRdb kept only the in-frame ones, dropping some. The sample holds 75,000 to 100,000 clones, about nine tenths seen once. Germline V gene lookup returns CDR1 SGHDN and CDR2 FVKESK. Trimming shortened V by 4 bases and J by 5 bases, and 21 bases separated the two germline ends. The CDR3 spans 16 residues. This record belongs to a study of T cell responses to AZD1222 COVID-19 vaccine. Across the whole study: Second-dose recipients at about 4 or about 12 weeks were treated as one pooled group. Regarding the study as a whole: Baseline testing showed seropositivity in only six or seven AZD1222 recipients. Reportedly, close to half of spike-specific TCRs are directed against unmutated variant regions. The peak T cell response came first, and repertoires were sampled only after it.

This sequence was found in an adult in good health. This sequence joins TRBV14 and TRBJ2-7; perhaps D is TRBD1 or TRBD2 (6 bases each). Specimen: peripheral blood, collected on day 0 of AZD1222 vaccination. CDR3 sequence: CASSRPFGQGRNEQYF. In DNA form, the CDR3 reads TGTGCCAGCAGCCGCCCATTCGGGCAGGGGAGGAACGAGCAGTACTTC.